These T cell receptor beta chains were read from a single sample in a study of beta chain features in type 1 diabetes. Clones were read by immunoSEQ multiplex PCR, and TCRdb kept only the in-frame ones, dropping some. The top ten hold about 0.08% of the sample, which has some 240,000 clones, around 15% seen once. The specimen sequenced was naive CD4+ T cells from blood. Receptors originate from a man aged 25-40 years with type 1 diabetes. Both conserved end residues are part of each CDR3.

j_call: TRBJ2-5; v_call: TRBV6-5; cdr3_aa: CASSQGRETQYF
j_call: TRBJ2-7; v_call: TRBV7-8; cdr3_aa: CASSLLAGAAEQYF
j_call: TRBJ1-5; v_call: TRBV28; cdr3_aa: CASSFVSSNQPQHF
j_call: TRBJ2-1; v_call: TRBV5-4; cdr3_aa: CASSPWAGAYNEQFF
j_call: TRBJ2-3; v_call: TRBV6-1; cdr3_aa: CASTNSVKDTQYF
j_call: TRBJ2-1; v_call: TRBV7-2; cdr3_aa: CASSLARSEQFF
j_call: TRBJ1-5; v_call: TRBV7-9; cdr3_aa: CASSLLDQPQHF
j_call: TRBJ2-4; v_call: TRBV6-1; cdr3_aa: CASRGDSFKNIQYF
j_call: TRBJ2-3; v_call: TRBV4-1; cdr3_aa: CASRSQDSTDTQYF
j_call: TRBJ2-4; v_call: TRBV15; cdr3_aa: CATSSAIGVVGNIQYF
j_call: TRBJ2-3; v_call: TRBV7-3; cdr3_aa: CASSFFRGAGTTDTQYF
j_call: TRBJ2-5; v_call: TRBV5-1; cdr3_aa: CASSLLAGVGETQYF
j_call: TRBJ2-7; v_call: TRBV29-1; cdr3_aa: CSVDGTGSYEQYF
j_call: TRBJ1-2; v_call: TRBV4-2; cdr3_aa: CASSQNYGYTF
j_call: TRBJ2-1; v_call: TRBV11-2; cdr3_aa: CASSLGVTYNEQFF
j_call: TRBJ2-1; v_call: TRBV19; cdr3_aa: CASSIVERNEQFF
j_call: TRBJ2-1; v_call: TRBV5-1; cdr3_aa: CASSWSSGEQFF
j_call: TRBJ1-4; v_call: TRBV30; cdr3_aa: CAWAGPINEKLFF
j_call: TRBJ1-1; v_call: TRBV25-1; cdr3_aa: CASSEDGGPRNTEAFF
j_call: TRBJ2-5; v_call: TRBV4-3; cdr3_aa: CARGRNEETQYF
j_call: TRBJ2-1; v_call: TRBV2; cdr3_aa: CASSGISTSYNEQFF
j_call: TRBJ1-1; v_call: TRBV10-3; cdr3_aa: CAISTFPLRGGLNTEAFF
j_call: TRBJ2-1; v_call: TRBV6-5; cdr3_aa: CASSVDFSYNEQFF
j_call: TRBJ2-7; v_call: TRBV20-1; cdr3_aa: CSAGYEQYF
j_call: TRBJ2-7; v_call: TRBV11-2; cdr3_aa: CASSFVTSGKHEQYF